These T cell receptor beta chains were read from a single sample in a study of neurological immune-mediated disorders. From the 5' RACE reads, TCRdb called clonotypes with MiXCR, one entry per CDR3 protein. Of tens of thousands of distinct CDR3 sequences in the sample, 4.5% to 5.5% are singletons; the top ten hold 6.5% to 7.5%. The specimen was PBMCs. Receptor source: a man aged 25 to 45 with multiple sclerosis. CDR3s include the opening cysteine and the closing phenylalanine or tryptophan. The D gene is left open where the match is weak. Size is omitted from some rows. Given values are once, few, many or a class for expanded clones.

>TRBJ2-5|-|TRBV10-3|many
CAISVDGDEETQYF
TGTGCCATCAGCGTGGACGGGGATGAGGAGACCCAGTACTTC
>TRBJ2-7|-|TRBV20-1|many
CSARDIQGQYEQYF
TGCAGTGCTAGAGATATTCAGGGACAATACGAGCAGTACTTC
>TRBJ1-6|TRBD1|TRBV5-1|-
CASSLGQGGSYNSPLNF
TGCGCCAGCAGCTTAGGACAGGGAGGATCCTATAATTCACCCCTCAACTTT
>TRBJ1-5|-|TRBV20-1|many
CSARAKGWDQPQHF
TGCAGTGCTAGGGCTAAGGGGTGGGATCAGCCCCAGCATTTT
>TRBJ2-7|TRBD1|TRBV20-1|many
CSARPQGLRYEQYF
TGCAGTGCTAGACCACAGGGGTTACGCTACGAGCAGTACTTC
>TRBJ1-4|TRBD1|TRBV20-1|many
CSAFRTGEKLFF
TGCAGTGCCTTCCGGACAGGTGAAAAACTGTTTTTT
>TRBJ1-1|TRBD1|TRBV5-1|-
CASSRTYRGEAFF
TGCGCCAGCAGCCGTACGTACAGGGGAGAAGCTTTCTTT
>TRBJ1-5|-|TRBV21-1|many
CASSLRPLGQDGPGSNQPQHF
TGTGCCAGCAGCTTACGCCCCTTAGGACAGGACGGACCCGGTAGCAATCAGCCCCAGCATTTT
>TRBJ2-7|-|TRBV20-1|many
CSARASQRFYEQYF
TGCAGTGCAAGGGCGTCACAGAGGTTCTACGAGCAGTACTTC
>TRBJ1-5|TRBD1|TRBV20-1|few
CSAGRTGSNQPQNF
TGCAGTGCGGGAAGGACAGGGAGCAATCAGCCCCAGAATTTT
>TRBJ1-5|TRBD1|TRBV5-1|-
CASSFGQGWDQPQHF
TGCGCCAGCAGCTTCGGACAGGGGTGGGATCAGCCCCAGCATTTT
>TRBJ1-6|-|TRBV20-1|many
CSARVRTDNSPLHF
TGCAGTGCTAGAGTCAGGACAGATAATTCACCCCTCCACTTT
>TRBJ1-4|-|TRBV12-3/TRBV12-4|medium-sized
CASSDWGTLLFF
TGTGCCAGCAGTGATTGGGGGACATTACTGTTTTTT
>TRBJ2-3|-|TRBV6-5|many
CASSPGKADTQYF
TGTGCCAGCAGTCCGGGGAAGGCAGATACGCAGTATTTT
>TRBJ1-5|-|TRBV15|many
CATSRGSNQPQHF
TGTGCCACCAGCAGAGGTAGCAATCAGCCCCAGCATTTT
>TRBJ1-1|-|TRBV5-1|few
CASSLEGGLNTEAFF
TGCGCCAGCAGCTTGGAGGGGGGGTTGAACACTGAAGCTTTCTTT
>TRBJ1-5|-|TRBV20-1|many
CSARDSVNQPQNF
TGCAGTGCTAGAGATAGTGTCAATCAGCCCCAGAATTTT
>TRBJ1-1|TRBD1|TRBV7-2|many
CASSLVTGLTEAFF
TGTGCCAGCAGCTTAGTGACAGGGCTCACTGAAGCTTTCTTT
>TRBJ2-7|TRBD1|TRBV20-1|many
CSAARMTGSYEQYF
TGCAGTGCCGCCCGAATGACAGGGAGCTACGAGCAGTACTTC
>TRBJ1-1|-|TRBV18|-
CASSPARDGAFF
TGTGCCAGCTCACCCGCGAGGGACGGAGCTTTCTTT
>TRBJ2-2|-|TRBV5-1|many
CASKSIANTGELFF
TGCGCCAGCAAGTCCATAGCGAACACCGGGGAGCTGTTTTTT
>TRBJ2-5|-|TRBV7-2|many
CASSFLGARTQYF
TGTGCCAGCAGCTTTCTCGGTGCGAGGACCCAGTACTTC
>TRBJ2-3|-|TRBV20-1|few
CSAINPGGGRDTQYF
TGCAGTGCAATAAACCCGGGCGGAGGCAGAGATACGCAGTATTTT
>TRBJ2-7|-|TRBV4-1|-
CASSQEMRVYEQYF
TGCGCCAGCAGCCAAGAAATGAGGGTCTACGAGCAGTACTTC
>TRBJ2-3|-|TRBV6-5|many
CASSYYTTSTDTQYF
TGTGCCAGCAGTTACTACACTACTAGCACAGATACGCAGTATTTT
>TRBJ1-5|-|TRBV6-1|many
CASRTVNNQPQHF
TGTGCCAGCCGGACGGTTAACAATCAGCCCCAGCATTTT
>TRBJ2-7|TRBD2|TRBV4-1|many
CASSLAWLAGYEQYF
TGCGCCAGCAGCCTTGCCTGGCTAGCGGGGTACGAGCAGTACTTC
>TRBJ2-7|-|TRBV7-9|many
CASAAGGLSSYEQYF
TGTGCCAGCGCAGCAGGAGGTTTGAGCTCCTACGAGCAGTACTTC
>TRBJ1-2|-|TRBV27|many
CASSPSGNYGYTF
TGTGCCAGCAGTCCCTCGGGGAACTATGGCTACACCTTC
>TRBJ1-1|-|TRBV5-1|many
CASSSLQGGTEAFF
TGCGCCAGCAGCTCTCTACAGGGAGGTACTGAAGCTTTCTTT
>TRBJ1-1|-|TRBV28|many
CASSQEDGTTFGYTEAFF
TGTGCCAGCAGTCAAGAGGACGGTACAACCTTTGGGTACACTGAAGCTTTCTTT
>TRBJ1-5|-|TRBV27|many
CASSGPGGVQPQNF
TGTGCCAGCAGTGGACCGGGAGGAGTCCAGCCCCAGAATTTT
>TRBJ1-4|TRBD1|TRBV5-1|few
CASSLEGAANEKLFF
TGCGCCAGCAGCTTGGAGGGGGCGGCTAATGAAAAACTGTTTTTT
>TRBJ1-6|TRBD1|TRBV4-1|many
CASSPGTGVNSPLHF
TGCGCCAGCAGCCCAGGGACAGGGGTCAATTCACCCCTCCACTTT
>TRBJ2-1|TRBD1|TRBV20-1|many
CSANPRDRAYEQFF
TGCAGTGCTAATCCGCGGGACAGGGCTTATGAGCAGTTCTTC
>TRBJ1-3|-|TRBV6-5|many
CASSLRWSSGNTIYF
TGTGCCAGCAGTTTAAGGTGGAGCTCTGGAAACACCATATATTTT
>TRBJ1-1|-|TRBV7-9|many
CASSLAGSPEAFF
TGTGCCAGCAGCTTGGCAGGGTCCCCTGAAGCTTTCTTT
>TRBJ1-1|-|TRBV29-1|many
CSVGWGGTEAFF
TGCAGCGTGGGATGGGGGGGCACTGAAGCTTTCTTT
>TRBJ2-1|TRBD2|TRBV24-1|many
CATSDSAVGAGAISYNEQFF
TGTGCCACCAGTGATAGCGCTGTGGGAGCGGGGGCTATTTCCTACAATGAGCAGTTCTTC
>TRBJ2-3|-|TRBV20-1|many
CSARPQTNSRDTQYF
TGCAGTGCTAGACCCCAGACAAACAGTAGAGATACGCAGTATTTT
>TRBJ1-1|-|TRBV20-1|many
CSARSGLTEAFF
TGCAGTGCTAGGTCAGGGCTTACTGAAGCTTTCTTT
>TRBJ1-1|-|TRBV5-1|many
CASSITMDRHSNTEAFF
TGCGCCAGCAGCATTACTATGGACAGACACTCGAACACTGAAGCTTTCTTT
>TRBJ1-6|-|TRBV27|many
CASRRTGVSGSPLHF
TGTGCCAGCCGTCGGACGGGAGTGAGTGGTTCACCCCTCCACTTT
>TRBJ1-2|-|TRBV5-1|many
CASSLGAPHGYTF
TGCGCCAGCAGCTTGGGAGCACCCCATGGCTACACCTTC
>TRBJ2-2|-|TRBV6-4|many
CASSDSGDTGELFF
TGTGCCAGCAGTGACTCCGGGGACACCGGGGAGCTGTTTTTT
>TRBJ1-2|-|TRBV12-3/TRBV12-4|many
CASTSNGYTF
TGTGCCAGCACGTCCAACGGCTACACCTTC
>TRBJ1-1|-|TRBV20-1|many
CSALRVLNTEAFF
TGCAGTGCGCTTAGGGTGTTGAACACTGAAGCTTTCTTT
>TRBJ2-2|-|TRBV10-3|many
CAIKGVTGELFF
TGTGCCATCAAAGGGGTCACCGGGGAGCTGTTTTTT